The 25 T cell receptor beta chains reported below all come from one sample, sequenced in a study of T cells after somatic rescue of genetic block. Repertoires were generated with immunoSEQ multiplex PCR, while TCRdb's copy carries only in-frame clones and drops some. The sample holds more than 65,000 clones; under 95% are singletons and the top ten take approximately 2.7%. Sequenced input: peripheral blood mononuclear cells (PBMCs). All receptors derive from a man in his thirties or forties.

This rearrangement joins TRBV18 to TRBJ1-1; no reliable D call. Deletions cut 3 bases from V and 7 bases from J, with 9 bases between. CDR3 size: 12 residues. The V gene's germline CDR1 is KGHSH and CDR2 LQKENI. The CDR3 sequence: CASSPNRNEAFF. Written as DNA, the CDR3 is TGTGCCAGCTCACCGAATCGGAATGAAGCTTTCTTT.

This clone was found a few times. The rearrangement uses TRBV5-1 and TRBJ2-2; 7 bases match TRBD1. V lost 4 bases, J lost 6 bases, and 6 bases stayed unmatched. This CDR3 has 14 residues. From germline, CDR1 is SGHRS and CDR2 YFSETQ. This CDR3 reads CASSLTGIAGELFF. The CDR3 DNA sequence: TGCGCCAGCAGCCTGACAGGGATTGCCGGGGAGCTGTTTTTT.

The chain uses TRBV6-1 and TRBJ2-7; the D is unclear. Germline CDR1 MNHNS, CDR2 SASEGT. The V end was cut by 3 bases, the J end by 0 bases, with 0 bases between. The CDR3 contains 11 residues. CDR3 coding DNA: TGTGCCAGCAGTGACTCCTACGAGCAGTACTTC. Its translation: CASSDSYEQYF.

This chain links TRBV5-1 with TRBJ2-5; 13 bases are shared with TRBD2. V was clipped by 1 base and J by 7 bases; unmatched bases: 1. The CDR3 runs to 14 residues. The germline gives CDR1 SGHRS, CDR2 YFSETQ. DNA for the CDR3: TGCGCCAGCAGCTTGACTAGCGGGGGGGCGACCCAGTACTTC. Translating gives CASSLTSGGATQYF.

The gene calls are TRBV7-2 and TRBJ2-1, with 8 bases matching TRBD2. V lost 5 bases and J lost 7; bases outside the gene matches: 10. CDR3 length: 15 residues. Germline V CDR1 and CDR2: SGHTA, FQGNSA. The CDR3 here is CASSRIAGTRNEQFF. The CDR3 nucleotides read TGTGCCAGCAGCAGGATTGCCGGGACTAGAAATGAGCAGTTCTTC.

This clone was seen only once. This chain joins TRBV4-3 and TRBJ2-1, with 8 positions matching TRBD2. The germline gives CDR1 LGHNA, CDR2 YSLEER. With V trimmed by 0 bases and J by 7 bases, 8 bases remained unmatched. The CDR3 totals 16 residues. The CDR3 loop reads CASSQDVSGSWNEQFF. CDR3 in DNA: TGCGCCAGCAGCCAAGATGTCAGCGGGAGTTGGAATGAGCAGTTCTTC.

The chain employs TRBV7-2 and TRBJ2-5; D possibly corresponds to TRBD2 (6 bases). This CDR3 comprises 14 residues. Germline-derived CDR1 and CDR2 are SGHTA and FQGNSA. V was pared by 3 bases and J by 5 bases, with 13 bases between. The CDR3 protein is CASSLAGRLETQYF. The DNA of the CDR3 is TGTGCCAGCAGCTTGGCCGGGAGATTGGAGACCCAGTACTTC.

This CDR3 reads CASSPSGANVLTF. The CDR3 nucleotides are TGTGCCAGCAGCCCCTCTGGGGCCAACGTCCTGACTTTC. The rearrangement joins TRBV7-3 to TRBJ2-6; no clear D gene. Germline loops: CDR1 SGHTA, CDR2 FQGTGA. The CDR3 extends over 13 amino acids. V was cut by 5 bases and J by 0 bases, with 2 bases left in between.

The genes are TRBV6-6 and TRBJ2-7, with 7 nucleotides matching TRBD2. This CDR3 is 14 amino acids long. V trimming: 6 bases; J trimming: 0 bases; junction bases outside the gene matches: 5. Germline-derived CDR1 and CDR2 are MNHNY and SVGAGI (reference sequence). CDR3 sequence reads: CASRAGAPSYEQYF. Written as DNA, the CDR3 is TGTGCCAGCAGGGCGGGAGCCCCCTCCTACGAGCAGTACTTC.

The V call is TRBV11-2, the J call TRBJ1-1; D gene unclear. Trimming took 1 base from V and 2 from J, leaving 8 bases between them. Looked up from germline, CDR1 is SGHAT and CDR2 is FQNNGV. This CDR3 contains 14 residues. The CDR3 DNA reads TGTGCCAGCAGCTTAGTGGGAGGTAACACTGAAGCTTTCTTT. It is translated as CASSLVGGNTEAFF. The complete variable domain, with remaining parts taken from reference TRBV11-2 and TRBJ1-1, reads EAGVAQSPRYKIIEKRQSVAFWCNPISGHATLYWYQQILGQGPKLLIQFQNNGVVDDSQLPKDRFSAERLKGVDSTLKIQPAKLEDSAVYLCASSLVGGNTEAFFGQGTRLTVV.

V gene TRBV5-6 combines with J gene TRBJ1-1, with a tentative D call TRBD1 (5 bases). The CDR3 loop spans 15 amino acids. The germline gives CDR1 SGHDT, CDR2 YYEEEE. V shed 2 bases and J shed 3 bases, with 14 bases lying between them. The DNA of the CDR3 is TGTGCCAGCAGCTTTGGAATGCGACAGTACACTGAAGCTTTCTTT. It yields the protein CASSFGMRQYTEAFF. The full variable domain, its missing parts supplied by reference TRBV5-6 and TRBJ1-1, is DAGVTQSPTHLIKTRGQQVTLRCSPKSGHDTVSWYQQALGQGPQFIFQYYEEEERQRGNFPDRFSGHQFPNYSSELNVNALLLGDSALYLCASSFGMRQYTEAFFGQGTRLTVV.

V and J are TRBV19 and TRBJ2-1; D remains ambiguous. Trimming removed 5 bases at V and 1 base at J, with 9 bases between. The germline V gene encodes CDR1 LNHDA and CDR2 SQIVND (reference sequence). The length of the CDR3 is 14 residues. The CDR3 coding sequence is TGTGCCAGTAGTCCGACCGGTTCCTACAATGAGCAGTTCTTC. This encodes CASSPTGSYNEQFF.

The chain couples TRBV9 to TRBJ2-5; possible D gene TRBD2, 6 bases. This CDR3 has 13 amino acids. Between the trimmed V and J ends, which lost 3 bases and 7 bases, there was a span of 13 bases. The V gene's germline CDR1 is SGDLS and CDR2 YYNGEE. The CDR3 is CASSAGVDATQYF. CDR3 bases: TGTGCCAGCAGCGCGGGGGTTGACGCGACCCAGTACTTC.

The V and J genes are TRBV7-6 and TRBJ2-5; D possibly corresponds to TRBD1 (5 bases). In germline, CDR1 is SGHVS, CDR2 FNYEAQ. V lost 4 bases and J 2 bases, leaving 14 bases between the germline ends. The CDR3 is 15 amino acids. CDR3 DNA: TGTGCCAGCAGCTCAGGGAACGGGCAGCAAGAGACCCAGTACTTC. Protein: CASSSGNGQQETQYF.

The gene calls are TRBV19 and TRBJ2-2; TRBD2 aligns across 13 bases. Per the germline V gene, CDR1 is LNHDA and CDR2 is SQIVND (reference sequence). The V and J ends lost 5 bases and 5 bases, in that order; junction bases with no gene match: 8. CDR3 length equals 17 residues. CDR3 in amino acids: CASSHRTSGSRTGELFF. As DNA, the CDR3 is TGTGCCAGTAGTCACAGGACTAGCGGGAGTCGAACCGGGGAGCTGTTTTTT.

The chain uses TRBV6-5 and TRBJ2-6; D is uncertain. Trimming shortened V by 3 bases and J by 3 bases, and 6 bases separated the two germline ends. CDR1 MNHEY and CDR2 SVGAGI come from the germline V gene. The length of the CDR3 is 14 residues. The CDR3 bases are TGTGCCAGCAGTTATCAGTTTGGGGCCAACGTCCTGACTTTC. Translation gives CASSYQFGANVLTF.

This clone appeared once. The chain recombines TRBV29-1 with TRBJ2-1; D is perhaps TRBD1 (6 bases). V was clipped by 7 bases and J by 9 bases, with 25 bases between them. Germline V gene sequence: CDR1 SQVTM, CDR2 ANQGSEA. CDR3 length: 15 amino acids. CDR3: CSAEGWTVGQGEQFF. DNA for the CDR3: TGCAGCGCCGAGGGTTGGACAGTGGGGCAGGGTGAGCAGTTCTTC.

Concerning this clone itself: This sample also contains other DNA sequences that code for the same CDR3. The chain joins TRBV6-5 to TRBJ1-1; D is ambiguous. The CDR3 loop spans 13 amino acids. CDR1 is MNHEY, CDR2 SVGAGI, per germline. The V end was cut by 0 bases, the J end by 1 base, with 3 bases between. The CDR3 sequence: CASSYSENTEAFF. CDR3 DNA sequence: TGTGCCAGCAGTTACTCGGAGAACACTGAAGCTTTCTTT.

V and J are TRBV7-9 and TRBJ1-4; D might be TRBD1 (5 bases). Germline V CDR1 and CDR2: SEHNR, FQNEAQ (reference sequence). Trimming took 3 bases from V and 0 from J, leaving 8 bases between them. This CDR3 region has 15 residues. The chain's CDR3 is CASSLRGPTNEKLFF. Here the CDR3 DNA reads TGTGCCAGCAGCTTGCGGGGACCAACTAATGAAAAACTGTTTTTT.

As DNA, the CDR3 is TGCGCCAGCCTATTAAAAGGGGCCAACGTCCTGACTTTC. This codes for CASLLKGANVLTF. The chain carries TRBV23-1 and TRBJ2-6; D not resolved. TRBV23-1 is placed among ORFs of uncertain function. CDR3 size: 13 residues. V lost 8 bases, J lost 4 bases, and 9 bases lay in between.

This chain connects TRBV7-9 to TRBJ2-6, with D hard to call. The CDR3 has 16 amino acids. Germline CDR1 reads SEHNR; CDR2 reads FQNEAQ (reference sequence). The V end lost 0 bases, the J end lost 0 bases, and 6 bases lay between the germline ends. Here the CDR3 DNA reads TGTGCCAGCAGCTTAGCTCTGGGCTCTGGGGCCAACGTCCTGACTTTC. Amino acids: CASSLALGSGANVLTF.

The CDR3, as DNA: TGTGCCAGCAGTTTGCGCCTGCTGAAGGAGCAGTACTTC. Translating gives CASSLRLLKEQYF. The chain has TRBV28 and TRBJ2-7; D is undetermined. Germline V gene data show CDR1 as MDHEN and CDR2 as SYDVKM. Trimming left V 3 bases short and J 7 bases short, with 13 bases between. The CDR3 has 13 amino acids. The whole variable domain, filled in from reference TRBV28 and TRBJ2-7, reads DVKVTQSSRYLVKRTGEKVFLECVQDMDHENMFWYRQDPGLGLRLIYFSYDVKMKEKGDIPEGYSVSREKKERFSLILESASTNQTSMYLCASSLRLLKEQYFGPGTRLTVT.

The chain combines TRBV16 with TRBJ2-1; D unclear. Trimming took off 10 bases at V and 10 bases at J, with 8 bases between the two ends. This CDR3 contains 9 residues. In germline, CDR1 is KGHSY, CDR2 FQNENV. The CDR3 is CATAGEQFF. The CDR3 region has the DNA TGTGCCACCGCAGGAGAGCAGTTCTTC.

This chain links TRBV7-2 with TRBJ2-5, with 8 bases fitting TRBD1. V gave up 1 base and J gave up 5 bases; unmatched junction bases: 9. Looked up from germline, CDR1 is SGHTA and CDR2 is FQGNSA. The CDR3 is 16 residues long. The CDR3 DNA sequence: TGTGCCAGCAGCTTAGGCGCAGGGGGCCTCCAGGAGACCCAGTACTTC. Its protein is CASSLGAGGLQETQYF.

This clone appeared a single time. The CDR3 region is CASSDLDFPLYEQYF. The CDR3 region has the DNA TGTGCCAGCAGTGACTTGGACTTCCCTCTCTACGAGCAGTACTTC. The V call is TRBV6-1, the J call TRBJ2-7, with D possibly TRBD2 on 5 matching bases. Germline-derived CDR1 and CDR2 are MNHNS and SASEGT. Trimming took 3 bases from V and 3 from J, leaving 15 bases between them. The CDR3 loop spans 15 amino acids.